This T cell receptor beta chain originates from a study of cytomegalovirus exposure and HLA in healthy donors. The PCR made use of 60 Vbeta and 13 Jbeta primers. Using immunoSEQ multiplex PCR, the repertoire was profiled, and TCRdb retains in-frame clones only, with some absent. In the table there are over 250,000 clones, 86% of which are singletons. Findings and limits, study-wide: Within the data, a cluster of highly shared sequence variants was likely a sequencing artifact.

Germline V lookup: CDR1 SGHVS, CDR2 FQNEAQ. Trimming removed 5 bases from V and 1 base from J; junction bases left unmatched: 2. CDR3 length equals 14 residues. For this clone: Its specificity is not known.

Sequencing was performed on PBMCs. This TCR was recovered from a man aged 40-50 years in good health and CMV-seropositive. The chain recombines TRBV7-8 with TRBJ2-1, with 7 bases matching TRBD1. CDR3 nucleotides: TGTGCCAGCAGCCCACAGGGGTCCTACAATGAGCAGTTCTTC. Translation: CASSPQGSYNEQFF.